The 32 T cell receptor beta chains below come from one sample, sequenced in a study of cytomegalovirus exposure and HLA in healthy donors. Amplification used 60 Vbeta primers and 13 Jbeta primers. Method: immunoSEQ multiplex PCR; TCRdb's copy keeps in-frame clones and lacks some. The repertoire includes about 69,000 clones, roughly three quarters of them detected once, and around 3.3% sits in the top ten. Material: PBMCs. The receptors here all came from a man younger than 35 in good health and CMV-seronegative.

V is TRBV6-5 and J is TRBJ2-2; TRBD1 aligns across 9 bases. The CDR3 runs to 15 residues. Germline-derived CDR1 and CDR2 are MNHEY and SVGAGI. Germline trimming cut 4 bases from V and 11 bases from J; bases unmatched to any gene: 11. The CDR3 DNA follows: TGTGCCAGCAGTTCGGCGGGACAGGGAAGTCGCGAGCTGTTTTTT. Translated, it gives CASSSAGQGSRELFF.

V usage is TRBV15 and J usage is TRBJ1-5; D is possibly TRBD1 (5 bases). The V gene lost 3 bases and the J gene lost 5 bases, with 11 bases spanning the gap. The CDR3 contains 14 residues. The germline V gene encodes CDR1 LNHNV and CDR2 YYDKDF (reference sequence). The CDR3 DNA is TGTGCCACCAGCAGCAGGGTTTCGGATCAGCCCCAGCATTTT. This gives the protein CATSSRVSDQPQHF.

This clone was picked up a small number of times. The chain employs TRBV5-1 and TRBJ2-4; a possible D gene is TRBD1 (6 bases). The CDR3 runs 16 residues. In germline, CDR1 is SGHRS, CDR2 YFSETQ. Trimming took off 0 bases at V and 6 bases at J, with 16 bases between the two ends. The CDR3: CASSLAQAGAGNIQYF. Here the CDR3 DNA reads TGCGCCAGCAGCTTGGCCCAGGCAGGGGCGGGAAACATTCAGTACTTC. Drawing the rest from reference TRBV5-1 and TRBJ2-4, the complete variable domain is KAGVTQTPRYLIKTRGQQVTLSCSPISGHRSVSWYQQTPGQGLQFLFEYFSETQRNKGNFPGRFSGRQFSNSRSEMNVSTLELGDSALYLCASSLAQAGAGNIQYFGAGTRLSVL.

A word on this clone: In the same sample, other DNA sequences code for this CDR3. The gene calls are TRBV6-5 and TRBJ2-3; D is perhaps TRBD2 (5 bases). Trimming cost V 8 bases and J 2 bases, with 17 bases left between them. Looked up from germline, CDR1 is MNHEY and CDR2 is SVGAGI. The CDR3 length is 15 residues. The CDR3: CASLSRGGFTDTQYF. CDR3 DNA: TGTGCCAGCTTATCCCGGGGTGGTTTCACAGATACGCAGTATTTT.

The V and J genes are TRBV5-1 and TRBJ2-7; TRBD1 matches at 11 bases. The germline CDR1 and CDR2 sequences are SGHRS and YFSETQ. The trim removed 1 base at V and 4 bases at J, leaving 7 bases unmatched. This CDR3 contains 16 residues. CDR3 amino acids: CASSLRPGQGVYEQYF. CDR3 in DNA: TGCGCCAGCAGCTTGCGTCCGGGACAGGGGGTTTACGAGCAGTACTTC.

The gene calls are TRBV6-6 and TRBJ2-5; weak D call: TRBD1 (5 bases). Deletions cut 5 bases from V and 1 base from J, with 17 bases between. The CDR3 sequence is 16 residues long. Germline lookup yields CDR1 MNHNY and CDR2 SVGAGI (reference sequence). CDR3 in DNA: TGTGCCAGCAGTCCCGCCCGACAGATCTTCCAAGAGACCCAGTACTTC. Protein: CASSPARQIFQETQYF.

The chain joins TRBV7-2 to TRBJ1-4; D is possibly TRBD1 (5 bases). The CDR3 covers 17 residues. CDR1 SGHTA and CDR2 FQGNSA come from the germline V gene. Between the trimmed V and J ends, which lost 4 bases and 7 bases, there was a span of 22 bases. The CDR3 region has the DNA TGTGCCAGCAGCTCCCCCTGGATAGACAGTGGGGTTGAAAAACTGTTTTTT. The encoded protein is CASSSPWIDSGVEKLFF.

This chain uses TRBV7-8 with TRBJ2-2, with D uncertain. The ends were cut back, 5 bases at V and 1 base at J, with 11 bases in the middle. The CDR3 runs to 15 residues. Germline V lookup: CDR1 SGHVS, CDR2 FQNEAQ. CDR3 DNA sequence: TGTGCCAGCAGCCGACCGGCAGGGAACACCGGGGAGCTGTTTTTT. Translated, it gives CASSRPAGNTGELFF.

J is TRBJ2-3 and V is TRBV7-3; 7 bases line up with TRBD2. The junction had 4 bases not matched to a gene; V was cut back by 2 bases and J by 2 bases. Germline V gene sequence: CDR1 SGHTA, CDR2 FQGTGA. This CDR3 is built from 15 residues. CDR3 region: CASSLVRGITDTQYF. In nucleotides, the CDR3 is TGTGCCAGCAGCTTAGTGCGGGGGATCACAGATACGCAGTATTTT.

The chain recombines TRBV5-1 with TRBJ2-6; maybe TRBD2 (6 bases). Trimming removed 4 bases at V and 0 bases at J, with 14 bases between. Germline CDR1 reads SGHRS; CDR2 reads YFSETQ. There are 17 residues in the CDR3. CDR3 sequence (DNA): TGCGCCAGCAGCCCGCGGGATAGATTCTCTGGGGCCAACGTCCTGACTTTC. It specifies CASSPRDRFSGANVLTF.

With respect to this clone: Distinct nucleotide sequences in the sample also encode this CDR3. The CDR3 sequence: CASSDRRYNSPLHF. In nucleotides, the CDR3 is TGCGCCAGCTCGGACAGGCGATATAATTCACCCCTCCACTTT. The rearrangement joins TRBV4-3 to TRBJ1-6; 7 positions match TRBD1. Germline V gene sequence: CDR1 LGHNA, CDR2 YSLEER. Trimming removed 8 bases from V and 4 bases from J; junction bases left unmatched: 5. The CDR3 is 14 residues long.

The rearrangement links TRBV28 to TRBJ2-3; D is perhaps TRBD1 (5 bases). The V end was cut by 5 bases, the J end by 4 bases, with 16 bases between. Looked up from germline, CDR1 is MDHEN and CDR2 is SYDVKM. The CDR3 has 15 residues. The CDR3 protein is CASSRRTTPADTQYF. Here the CDR3 DNA reads TGTGCCAGCAGTCGACGGACAACACCCGCAGATACGCAGTATTTT.

The chain has TRBV7-9 and TRBJ2-2; 12 bases are shared with TRBD2. The ends lost 3 bases at V and 5 bases at J; junction bases unmatched: 7. The CDR3 runs 17 residues. CDR1 and CDR2 (germline): SEHNR, FQNEAQ (reference sequence). The chain's CDR3 is CASSFSSGGASTGELFF. For the CDR3, the DNA is TGTGCCAGCAGCTTCTCTAGCGGGGGGGCCTCGACCGGGGAGCTGTTTTTT.

This chain connects TRBV6-5 to TRBJ1-3, with D possibly being TRBD1 (6 bases). The CDR3 sequence is 14 residues long. V lost 8 bases and J lost 5, with 16 bases in between. Per germline, CDR1 MNHEY and CDR2 SVGAGI. Here the CDR3 reads CASSRGGARNTIYF. The CDR3 coding sequence is TGTGCCAGCTCCCGAGGGGGAGCGCGAAACACCATATATTTT.

This clone was found once. The rearrangement links TRBV19 to TRBJ1-1; tentative D call: TRBD1 (5 bases). V was shortened by 0 bases and J by 5 bases, with 19 bases between the two germline ends. Germline V CDR1 and CDR2: LNHDA, SQIVND (reference sequence). CDR3 length: 17 residues. For the CDR3, the DNA is TGTGCCAGTAGTATAGACTCGGGGGGGGTGAGGAGGACTGAAGCTTTCTTT. It is translated as CASSIDSGGVRRTEAFF. The full variable domain, rest sourced from reference TRBV19 and TRBJ1-1, is DGGITQSPKYLFRKEGQNVTLSCEQNLNHDAMYWYRQDPGQGLRLIYYSQIVNDFQKGDIAEGYSVSREKKESFPLTVTSAQKNPTAFYLCASSIDSGGVRRTEAFFGQGTRLTVV.

The chain joins TRBV12-5 to TRBJ2-2, with 8 nucleotides matching TRBD1. Germline V lookup: CDR1 LGHNT, CDR2 FRNRAP. The CDR3 is made up of 16 amino acids. The V segment lost 0 bases and the J segment 5 bases; nucleotides outside the gene matches: 5. The DNA of the CDR3 is TGTGCTAGTGGTTTGGTAGGGACAGGTGGGACCGGGGAGCTGTTTTTT. This translates into CASGLVGTGGTGELFF.

The chain combines TRBV5-4 with TRBJ2-2; TRBD1 is a possible D gene (6 bases). Germline CDR1 is SGHNT and CDR2 is YYREEE (reference sequence). The CDR3 loop spans 14 amino acids. Trimming left V 4 bases short and J 1 base short, with 8 bases between. The DNA of the CDR3 is TGTGCCAGCAGCAAGGACAGGAACACCGGGGAGCTGTTTTTT. Residues: CASSKDRNTGELFF. The variable domain in full, completed from reference TRBV5-4 and TRBJ2-2, reads ETGVTQSPTHLIKTRGQQVTLRCSSQSGHNTVSWYQQALGQGPQFIFQYYREEENGRGNFPPRFSGLQFPNYSSELNVNALELDDSALYLCASSKDRNTGELFFGEGSRLTVL.

This clone showed up just a few times. The V gene is TRBV9, the J gene TRBJ2-3; D gene ambiguous. This CDR3 is built from 11 residues. Trimming removed 3 bases at V and 3 bases at J, with 2 bases between. Germline CDR1 SGDLS, CDR2 YYNGEE. CDR3 in amino acids: CASSATDTQYF. The CDR3 DNA sequence: TGTGCCAGCAGCGCAACAGATACGCAGTATTTT.

A word on this clone: Relative to the germline gene, one junction end is altered; a read error may explain this. The chain is built from TRBV4-2 and TRBJ2-3, with 9 bases fitting TRBD2. Looked up from germline, CDR1 is LGHNA and CDR2 is YNFKEQ. The CDR3 loop spans 17 amino acids. CDR3 in amino acids: CASSQGGALAGTATQYF. CDR3 DNA: TGTGCCAGCAGCCAAGGTGGGGCACTAGCGGGCACAGCTACGCAGTATTTT.

This chain uses TRBV7-3 with TRBJ2-5; possibly TRBD2 for D (5 bases). V lost 8 bases, J lost 2 bases, and 12 bases lay in between. The CDR3 contains 13 residues. Per germline, CDR1 SGHTA and CDR2 FQGTGA. CDR3 coding DNA: TGTGCCAGCGCCCGAGGGTCACAAGAGACCCAGTACTTC. Its protein is CASARGSQETQYF.

The chain joins TRBV11-3 to TRBJ2-5; 7 bases are a match to TRBD1. Unmatched junction bases numbered 16, after V lost 1 base and J lost 2 bases. CDR1 and CDR2 from the germline V gene are SGHNT and YENEEA. There are 19 residues in the CDR3. CDR3 region: CASSLGGLGRGTPQETQYF. The CDR3 DNA reads TGTGCCAGCAGCTTAGGTGGGCTGGGCAGGGGGACACCACAAGAGACCCAGTACTTC.

The chain is built from TRBV6-4 and TRBJ1-1; no reliable D call. Germline V lookup: CDR1 MRHNA, CDR2 SNTAGT. The CDR3 spans 14 residues. Trimming took 3 bases from V and 7 from J, leaving 15 bases between them. This CDR3 reads CASSEEGGSSEAFF. The CDR3 region has the DNA TGTGCCAGCAGTGAAGAGGGCGGGTCTAGTGAAGCTTTCTTT.

This chain joins TRBV13 and TRBJ1-1; TRBD1 might be the D (6 bases). There are 15 residues in the CDR3. Germline V CDR1 and CDR2: PRHDT, FYEKMQ (reference sequence). The V end was cut by 5 bases, the J end by 5 bases, with 18 bases between. CDR3 nucleotide sequence: TGTGCCAGCAGCGAGGGGGAGGGATTATCGACTGAAGCTTTCTTT. This sequence encodes CASSEGEGLSTEAFF. Drawing the rest from reference TRBV13 and TRBJ1-1, the complete variable domain is AAGVIQSPRHLIKEKRETATLKCYPIPRHDTVYWYQQGPGQDPQFLISFYEKMQSDKGSIPDRFSAQQFSDYHSELNMSSLELGDSALYFCASSEGEGLSTEAFFGQGTRLTVV.

This rearrangement joins TRBV13 to TRBJ1-2; 9 positions match TRBD1. The CDR3 is 17 residues long. Germline CDR1 PRHDT, CDR2 FYEKMQ (reference sequence). After removal of 4 bases from V and 3 bases from J, the junction contained 12 bases not matched to a gene. The CDR3 nucleotides are TGTGCCAGCAGCTGGCTACCGGGACAGGGTGGAGACTATGGCTACACCTTC. As protein: CASSWLPGQGGDYGYTF. The entire variable domain, with the rest obtained from reference TRBV13 and TRBJ1-2, is as follows: AAGVIQSPRHLIKEKRETATLKCYPIPRHDTVYWYQQGPGQDPQFLISFYEKMQSDKGSIPDRFSAQQFSDYHSELNMSSLELGDSALYFCASSWLPGQGGDYGYTFGSGTRLTVV.

V usage is TRBV18 and J usage is TRBJ2-1; 7 positions agree with TRBD1. The CDR3 is 15 amino acids. Germline CDR1 and CDR2: KGHSH and LQKENI. The V gene end was trimmed by 0 bases and the J gene end by 4 bases; junction bases not matched to a gene: 3. In DNA form, the CDR3 reads TGTGCCAGCTCACCACCACAGGGGACGTACAATGAGCAGTTCTTC. Protein: CASSPPQGTYNEQFF.

The chain is built from TRBV4-3 and TRBJ2-3; 10 bases align to TRBD2. Per the germline V gene, CDR1 is LGHNA and CDR2 is YSLEER. The length of the CDR3 is 14 residues. The V segment lost 4 bases and the J segment 6 bases; nucleotides outside the gene matches: 4. The chain's CDR3 is CASSRSGGADTQYF. CDR3 DNA: TGCGCCAGCAGCCGGAGCGGGGGGGCTGATACGCAGTATTTT.

This clone came up a few times. This sequence joins TRBV4-2 and TRBJ2-3; the match to TRBD2 covers 10 bases. J was trimmed by 1 base and V by 2 bases; bases with no gene match: 9. This CDR3 region has 18 residues. Per the germline V gene, CDR1 is LGHNA and CDR2 is YNFKEQ. The CDR3 region has the DNA TGTGCCAGCAGCCAATCGATACTAGCGGGATTACGCACAGATACGCAGTATTTT. Its translation is CASSQSILAGLRTDTQYF.

The chain employs TRBV7-6 and TRBJ2-1; 11 nucleotides agree with TRBD2. CDR3 size: 14 residues. The trim removed 5 bases at V and 8 bases at J, leaving 5 bases unmatched. Germline values: CDR1 SGHVS, CDR2 FNYEAQ. CDR3 nucleotide sequence: TGTGCCAGCAGCCCCGGGACTAGCGGCTATGAGCAGTTCTTC. Protein product: CASSPGTSGYEQFF.

V is TRBV11-3 and J is TRBJ2-3; D possibly corresponds to TRBD1 (5 bases). CDR1 SGHNT and CDR2 YENEEA come from the germline V gene. Trimming pared 4 bases from V and 4 bases from J, leaving 12 bases between. This CDR3 is 14 amino acids long. The CDR3 DNA reads as TGTGCCAGCAGCTCGACCCCCAGGGCAGATACGCAGTATTTT. Its translation: CASSSTPRADTQYF. Based on the CDR3 plus reference TRBV11-3 and TRBJ2-3, the full variable domain is EAGVVQSPRYKIIEKKQPVAFWCNPISGHNTLYWYLQNLGQGPELLIRYENEEAVDDSQLPKDRFSAERLKGVDSTLKIQPAELGDSAVYLCASSSTPRADTQYFGPGTRLTVL.

The V gene is TRBV4-1, the J gene TRBJ2-1; a weak D match, TRBD2 (5 bases). Germline assignment: CDR1 MGHRA and CDR2 YSYEKL. The V end lost 4 bases, the J end lost 11 bases, and 18 bases lay between the germline ends. The CDR3 has 14 amino acids. The CDR3 DNA follows: TGCGCCAGCAGCCTGGTCCCCCGGGGAGATCAGCAGTTCTTC. Protein product: CASSLVPRGDQQFF.

The genes are TRBV5-1 and TRBJ2-3; 9 bases align to TRBD1. Germline loops: CDR1 SGHRS, CDR2 YFSETQ. V lost 4 bases and J lost 5; bases outside the gene matches: 11. This CDR3 is 16 amino acids long. The DNA for the CDR3 is TGCGCCAGCAGCCCACAGGGGGCCCCGGGGGTAGATACGCAGTATTTT. Translated: CASSPQGAPGVDTQYF.

This chain links TRBV18 with TRBJ2-7; 7 bases are shared with TRBD1. Losses at the gene ends were 6 bases for V and 0 bases for J; bases not matched to a gene: 5. In germline, CDR1 is KGHSH, CDR2 LQKENI. The length of the CDR3 is 14 residues. This chain's CDR3 is CASSRGDSSYEQYV. The CDR3 DNA follows: TGTGCCAGCTCCCGAGGGGACAGCTCCTACGAGCAGTACGTC.